This T cell receptor (beta chain) was sequenced in a study of shared clonotypes between healthy human individuals. Recent acute infections and vaccinations were absent in the healthy HIV-negative adult donors. Sequencing was performed with immunoSEQ multiplex PCR; in TCRdb, only in-frame clones are kept and a portion is missing. This sample yields about 1.1 million clones, of which 60% to 85% are seen a single time; 0.7% to 0.95% belongs to the top ten. Trimming took off 11 bases at V and 0 bases at J, with 17 bases between the two ends. This CDR3 is 14 amino acids long. Germline-derived CDR1 and CDR2 are ENHRY and SYGVKD. Study observations and caveats: Represented diversity (both genetic and exposure-history) was limited by the small number of donors.

In the case of this clone: Antigen specificity is unknown.

The sequence was collected from a man younger than 35 in good health. Some clones in this sample may be carry-over from other donors' samples. Sequenced: memory CD4+ T cells from PBMCs. As for subset: CD45RA-negative fraction. The chain joins TRBV10-3 to TRBJ2-7; no definite D call. The CDR3 sequence: CASQKGGLSYEQYF. In DNA, the CDR3 is TGTGCCTCCCAAAAGGGTGGGCTCTCCTACGAGCAGTACTTC.